The next 12 T cell receptor beta chains were all read from a single sample in a study of OX40 agonist ivuxolimab in advanced cancers. Sequenced by immunoSEQ multiplex PCR; TCRdb stores in-frame clones only, minus some. The sample comprises approximately 47,000 clones, about 88% of which are singletons, and approximately 1.9% rests with the top ten. The sample here was CD4+ or CD8+ T cells sorted from blood, taken in a trial of the OX40 agonist ivuxolimab. The receptors originated from an adult with an advanced solid tumor such as melanoma, head and neck, liver or kidney cancer.

V usage is TRBV25-1 and J usage is TRBJ2-5; D is possibly TRBD1 (6 bases). Germline V lookup: CDR1 MGHDK, CDR2 SYGVNS. Trimming left V 3 bases short and J 5 bases short, with 10 bases between. CDR3 size: 13 residues. The CDR3 nucleotides are TGTGCCAGCAGTGAGGGGGCGCGGGAGACCCAGTACTTC. Amino acids: CASSEGARETQYF.

V usage is TRBV20-1 and J usage is TRBJ2-5; D is unresolved. CDR1 is DFQATT and CDR2 is SNEGSKA in the germline V gene (reference sequence). Trimming took 4 bases from V and 3 from J, leaving 6 bases between them. This CDR3 is 11 amino acids long. The CDR3 nucleotides are TGCAGTGCTAAGAAAAAAGAGACCCAGTACTTC. Its translation is CSAKKKETQYF.

The V gene is TRBV6-5, the J gene TRBJ1-2; no definite D call. This CDR3 is built from 14 residues. Germline V gives CDR1 MNHEY, CDR2 SVGAGI. Trimming removed 0 bases at V and 7 bases at J, with 12 bases between. The CDR3 nucleotides read TGTGCCAGCAGTTACTCGATGGGAGGGTCTGGCTACACCTTC. Translation: CASSYSMGGSGYTF.

The V and J genes are TRBV7-9 and TRBJ2-7, with TRBD1 as a possible D gene (7 bases). The V gene lost 0 bases and the J gene lost 4 bases, with 13 bases spanning the gap. CDR3 length: 15 residues. CDR1 is SEHNR and CDR2 is FQNEAQ in the germline V gene (reference sequence). CDR3: CASSLAEGARYEQYF. CDR3 in DNA: TGTGCCAGCAGCTTAGCGGAGGGGGCGAGGTACGAGCAGTACTTC.

In its sample, this clone is medium-sized. The V gene is TRBV6-1, the J gene TRBJ2-5; D is uncertain. The CDR3 runs to 13 residues. V gave up 1 base and J gave up 4 bases, with 7 bases separating them. Germline V gives CDR1 MNHNS, CDR2 SASEGT. CDR3 amino acids: CASSEVWGETQYF. The CDR3 DNA sequence: TGTGCCAGCAGTGAAGTTTGGGGAGAGACCCAGTACTTC.

The table lists this clone with a count of one. This sequence joins TRBV29-1 and TRBJ2-7; D not certain. This CDR3 has 14 amino acids. Germline V gives CDR1 SQVTM, CDR2 ANQGSEA. The germline V and J ends were trimmed by 6 bases and 0 bases, with 15 bases remaining between them. CDR3 sequence reads: CSVVEQIASYEQYF. The CDR3 DNA follows: TGCAGCGTAGTCGAACAGATAGCCTCCTACGAGCAGTACTTC.

The sample holds one count of this clone. The chain links TRBV7-9 to TRBJ2-5; D is undetermined. The CDR3 contains 13 residues. Germline V lookup: CDR1 SEHNR, CDR2 FQNEAQ (reference sequence). V gave up 2 bases and J gave up 3 bases, with 7 bases separating them. The CDR3 sequence is CASSLPPKETQYF. The CDR3 region has the DNA TGTGCCAGCAGCTTACCCCCCAAAGAGACCCAGTACTTC.

V gene TRBV7-3 combines with J gene TRBJ2-3; TRBD1 agrees at 7 bases. The V gene end was trimmed by 5 bases and the J gene end by 6 bases; junction bases not matched to a gene: 5. The V gene's germline CDR1 is SGHTA and CDR2 FQGTGA. The length of the CDR3 is 13 residues. The CDR3 DNA follows: TGTGCCAGCAGCCTGGACAGGCACGATACGCAGTATTTT. It is translated as CASSLDRHDTQYF.

In its sample, this clone was seen once. This chain uses TRBV19 with TRBJ2-3; 8 bases match TRBD1. This CDR3 is 15 amino acids long. V was pared by 6 bases and J by 4 bases, with 9 bases of the junction left unmatched. In germline, CDR1 is LNHDA, CDR2 SQIVND (reference sequence). The CDR3 protein is CASRDGQGGADTQYF. In nucleotides, the CDR3 is TGTGCCAGTAGGGACGGACAGGGTGGGGCAGATACGCAGTATTTT.

The CDR3 bases are TGTGCCAGCAGTGAAGGCATCTGGGAGATTACAACCTTC. This encodes CASSEGIWEITTF. The chain employs TRBV2 and TRBJ1-2; D unclear. V lost 1 base to trimming and J lost 14 bases, with 17 bases between them. This CDR3 region has 13 residues. Per germline, CDR1 SNHLY and CDR2 FYNNEI.

This clone was seen a single time. V is TRBV7-9 and J is TRBJ2-5; D is unclear. The CDR3 is made up of 15 amino acids. Germline-derived CDR1 and CDR2 are SEHNR and FQNEAQ (reference sequence). Trimming stripped 1 base from V and 2 bases from J, with 11 bases between. The CDR3: CASSLGAVGQETQYF. The DNA of the CDR3 is TGTGCCAGCAGCTTAGGGGCAGTCGGACAAGAGACCCAGTACTTC.

This chain links TRBV5-6 with TRBJ2-2; D ambiguous. CDR3 length equals 14 residues. Germline V lookup: CDR1 SGHDT, CDR2 YYEEEE. Trimming took 2 bases from V and 1 from J, leaving 6 bases between them. CDR3 loop: CASSLPQNTGELFF. CDR3 nucleotide sequence: TGTGCCAGCAGCTTACCACAGAACACCGGGGAGCTGTTTTTT.